This TCR beta chain stems from a study of blood T cell repertoires in COVID-19. This CDR3 spans 17 amino acids. The V segment lost 4 bases and the J segment 2 bases; nucleotides outside the gene matches: 10. Germline V CDR1 and CDR2: SGHRS, YFSETQ. Method: immunoSEQ multiplex PCR; TCRdb's copy keeps in-frame clones and lacks some. The table includes 120,000 or so clones, around nine tenths detected once. This TCR was sampled from a human donor in a cohort sampled during active COVID-19. The chain joins TRBV5-1 to TRBJ2-1; 9 bases are a match to TRBD1. Sequences were obtained from peripheral blood. This chain's CDR3 is CASSPTGTGKAYNEQFF. CDR3 in DNA: TGCGCCAGCAGCCCGACCGGGACAGGGAAAGCCTACAATGAGCAGTTCTTC.